This record looks at one T cell receptor (beta chain) sequence and its context. This clone was seen once. Its specific antigen is unknown. The sample holds no much larger clone one base away, and base qualities are not on file. This entry comes from a study of vaccination effects on CD4 cells after COVID-19 (dated by TCRdb to between 2021 and 2024). About the investigation overall: To identify antigen-specific CD4+ T cell clonotypes by their expansion, the ViraFEST assay first stimulated PBMC with viral peptide pools and then applied TCR sequencing. Cultures from other donors in the study were sequenced using the Oncomine TCR Beta short-read assay on an Illumina iSeq 100. Roughly 2.1 million PBMC per well were cultured in IMDM with about 4.8% human AB serum, around 10 IU/ml IL-2 and gentamicin, plus 10 ug/ml peptides. Each participant received two doses of an mRNA SARS-CoV-2 vaccine, either BNT162b2 or mRNA-1273. SARS-CoV-2 spike-specific CD4+ TCR repertoires were compared before and after mRNA vaccination in COVID-19 convalescent patients and in infection-naive vaccine recipients. Altogether, 10 COVID-19 convalescent patients and 4 SARS-CoV-2-naive healthy vaccine recipients made up the full study. Pre-vaccine samples from two convalescent patients were drawn 16 days and one week before the first dose, 142 and 148 days after COVID-19 diagnosis.

Findings and caveats that apply to the study as a whole: Marked clonal contraction was observed in both infection-induced and vaccine-induced clones at late post-vaccination timepoints, consistent with waning T cell responses. The study was limited by a small number of convalescent patients and lacked early post-infection timepoints. In convalescent patients, the post-vaccine spike-reactive repertoire was composed mainly of new vaccine-induced clones that were largely distinct from infection-induced clones.

Library construction relied on the immunoSEQ multiplex PCR assay. DNA from the cultured, isolated CD4+ T cells was subjected to TCR beta CDR3 sequencing. On the study's bioinformatics: Non-productive TCR sequences were discarded, and reads were trimmed to the CDR3 region, with only CDR3s of 7 or more amino acids retained. The MANAFEST web app was used to identify antigen-specific clonotypes by comparing expansion in peptide wells with expansion in reference cultures. Positive clones required FDR<0.05 expansion versus reference and all other wells, odds ratio above 5, and frequency above 0.1% in two replicate wells. Clonotypes significantly expanded in SARS-CoV-2 spike wells and in at least one common cold coronavirus spike condition were defined as cross-reactive. CDR3 similarity was assessed by Levenshtein distance using the stringdist R package, and unrooted trees were constructed with ape in R 3.6.1. TCRdb mirrors the immuneACCESS table, restricted to in-frame sequences. Some clones are absent from its copies; in checked studies, under half trace to an unresolved V gene, and the reason for the others is unknown. The DNA gave D and trimming, while V, J and clone size come from that table. In this sample the table shows 45,000 to 50,000 clones, approximately 80% of which occur a single time. The ten biggest clones cover approximately 10% of the sample.

After around 10 days of culture, CD4+ T cells were isolated with the EasySep CD4+ T cell isolation kit. PCR-confirmed SARS-CoV-2 infection had occurred in convalescent patients between March and December 2020, before the Alpha, Beta and Delta variants emerged in the United States. On days 3 and 7, half of the culture medium was replaced with fresh IL-2-containing medium. Unless otherwise noted, each peptide stimulation condition was cultured in triplicate wells. PBMC were separated from whole blood using Ficoll-Paque Plus gradient centrifugation and were then either cryopreserved at -140C or used fresh. The QIAamp micro DNA kit was used to extract genomic DNA from the cultured CD4+ T cells. This receptor was taken from a human donor who had a prior SARS-CoV-2 infection. The source material was CD4+ T cells from PBMCs cultured without peptide, sampled before COVID-19 vaccination.

The base sequence is TGTGCCAGCAGTTTACCGGGTGTGGGGGGAAACACCATATATTTT. The translation is CASSLPGVGGNTIYF. The sequence is built from TRBV28 and TRBJ1-3, with no confident D gene call. V lost 2 bases and J lost 4 bases; the stretch between them is 12 bases long. Measured from the cysteine to the phenylalanine, the CDR3 is 15 residues long. Just CDR3 DNA is preserved here, 45 bases in frame from base 1. CDR1 is given as MDHEN and CDR2 as SYDVKM, both from the germline V gene.